This T cell receptor beta chain was recovered during a study of cytomegalovirus exposure and HLA in healthy donors. Germline V CDR1 and CDR2: MNHNS, SASEGT. V lost 6 bases to trimming and J lost 6 bases; unmatched junction nucleotides: 5. This CDR3 is built from 14 residues. While unrecorded immune exposures were likely, the donors were nominally healthy when sampled. Primers included in the PCR were 60 Vbeta and 13 Jbeta primers. Clones were read by immunoSEQ multiplex PCR, and TCRdb kept only the in-frame ones, dropping some. The data contain around 150,000 clones, 80% to 90% of them singletons. The source of this sequence is a woman aged 18-29 years in good health and CMV-seronegative. V and J are TRBV6-1 and TRBJ1-5, with 10 bases fitting TRBD1. The sample was PBMCs. The CDR3 coding sequence is TGTGCCAGCAGCGCGACAGGGGGCAGTCAGCCCCAGCATTTT. Translated: CASSATGGSQPQHF.